This is a list of T cell receptor beta chains from one sample in a study of blood T cell repertoires in COVID-19. Some clones are missing from TCRdb's copy, which holds only in-frame ones; the method was immunoSEQ multiplex PCR. Of 300,000 or so clones listed, more than 75% are singletons. Sample: peripheral blood. The receptors derive from a man aged 65 to 79 with acute or convalescent COVID-19. Both conserved end residues are part of each CDR3. The D gene is left open where the match is weak. Size tells how often a clone was seen (once, few, many) or the class of an expanded clone, and some rows leave it out.

>once|TRBD2|TRBJ2-5|TRBV3-1/TRBV3-2
CASSQFYGGAETQYF
TGTGCCAGCAGCCAATTTTACGGGGGGGCGGAGACCCAGTACTTC
>.|.|TRBJ2-3|TRBV3-1/TRBV3-2
CASSVAGEPTDTQYF
TGTGCCAGCAGCGTGGCGGGTGAGCCCACAGATACGCAGTATTTT
>.|.|TRBJ2-2|TRBV4-3
CASSQEGQGTGELFF
TGCGCCAGCAGCCAAGAGGGGCAGGGGACCGGGGAGCTGTTTTTT
>.|TRBD2|TRBJ2-1|TRBV15
CATSREKAGGPYNEQFF
TGTGCCACCAGCAGAGAAAAAGCGGGAGGGCCATACAATGAGCAGTTCTTC
>.|.|TRBJ2-6|TRBV24-1
CATSDPGGANVLTF
TGTGCCACCAGTGACCCCGGGGGAGCCAACGTCCTGACTTTC
>.|.|TRBJ1-4|TRBV4-1
CASSQGAGDYSHEKLFF
TGCGCCAGCAGCCAAGGTGCGGGGGATTATTCACATGAAAAACTGTTTTTT
>.|TRBD1|TRBJ1-2|TRBV7-2
CASSSTGGSYGYTF
TGTGCCAGCAGCTCGACAGGGGGTAGCTATGGCTACACCTTC
>.|.|TRBJ2-5|TRBV10-3
CAISEQQGFQETQYF
TGTGCCATCAGTGAGCAACAGGGCTTCCAAGAGACCCAGTACTTC
>.|.|TRBJ1-6|TRBV4-2
CASSQDSSTGTDSPLHF
TGTGCCAGCAGCCAAGATTCCAGTACAGGGACGGATTCACCCCTCCACTTT
>few|TRBD1|TRBJ1-5|TRBV11-2
CASSASDRGHNQPQHF
TGTGCCAGCAGCGCCTCGGACAGGGGGCACAATCAGCCCCAGCATTTT
>.|.|TRBJ2-1|TRBV29-1
CSVNRLSGYNEQFF
TGCAGCGTTAACCGGCTTTCGGGTTACAATGAGCAGTTCTTC
>few|.|TRBJ1-2|TRBV12-3/TRBV12-4
CASSLDSGYGYTF
TGTGCCAGCAGTCTGGACAGCGGTTATGGCTACACCTTC
>.|TRBD1|TRBJ1-2|TRBV4-2
CASSQDPGGDGYTF
TGTGCCAGCAGCCAAGATCCAGGGGGCGATGGCTACACCTTC
>.|.|TRBJ1-1|TRBV29-1
CSVGGRTVNTEAFF
TGCAGCGTCGGGGGGAGGACGGTGAACACTGAAGCTTTCTTT
>.|.|TRBJ2-5|TRBV19
CASSKGQSQETQYF
TGTGCCAGTAGTAAAGGACAGAGCCAAGAGACCCAGTACTTC
>few|.|TRBJ1-6|TRBV25-1
CASSDVRNSPLHF
TGTGCCAGCAGTGATGTGAGGAATTCACCCCTCCACTTT
>.|TRBD1|TRBJ1-1|TRBV5-4
CASSFPTGVGTEAFF
TGTGCCAGCAGCTTTCCTACAGGGGTAGGCACTGAAGCTTTCTTT
>.|.|TRBJ2-3|TRBV7-9
CASSPSPQGTDTQYF
TGTGCCAGCAGCCCATCCCCTCAGGGGACAGATACGCAGTATTTT
>.|.|TRBJ2-1|TRBV7-6
CASSRTDGSSYNEQFF
TGTGCCAGCAGCCGAACAGACGGTAGCTCCTACAATGAGCAGTTCTTC
>.|.|TRBJ1-4|TRBV21-1
CASSRDRGCRGGKLFF
TGTGCCAGCAGCCGGGACAGGGGATGTCGGGGGGGAAAACTGTTTTTT
>.|TRBD1|TRBJ1-4|TRBV4-3
CASSQGTGRNEKLFF
TGCGCCAGCAGCCAAGGGACAGGGAGAAATGAAAAACTGTTTTTT
>.|.|TRBJ1-1|TRBV6-5
CATKKTGLGAEAFF
TGTGCCACAAAAAAAACAGGGTTGGGCGCTGAAGCTTTCTTT
>once|.|TRBJ1-1|TRBV15
CAAGRMNTEAFF
TGTGCCGCGGGACGGATGAACACTGAAGCTTTCTTT
>.|TRBD1|TRBJ2-3|TRBV6-2/TRBV6-3
CASSFLRTGGRTDTQYF
TGTGCCAGCAGTTTCCTTAGGACAGGGGGCAGGACAGATACGCAGTATTTT
>.|TRBD1|TRBJ2-3|TRBV30
CASRTGWAKGAQYF
TGTGCCTCCCGGACAGGGTGGGCAAAAGGGGCGCAGTATTTT
>.|TRBD1|TRBJ1-6|TRBV3-1/TRBV3-2
CASMVGTGALLLHF
TGTGCCAGCATGGTCGGGACAGGGGCCCTTCTCCTCCACTTT
>.|.|TRBJ2-3|TRBV4-3
CASSSGSNSPDTQYF
TGCGCCAGCAGCTCTGGGTCCAATAGCCCAGATACGCAGTATTTT
>.|.|TRBJ2-7|TRBV18
CASSPTAGSYEQYF
TGTGCCAGCTCACCAACGGCAGGCTCCTACGAGCAGTACTTC
>once|.|TRBJ2-7|TRBV7-2
CASSSFLEQYF
TGTGCCAGCAGCTCCTTCCTCGAGCAGTACTTC
>.|.|TRBJ1-1|TRBV28
CASSLVQGTEAFF
TGTGCCAGCAGTTTAGTTCAGGGGACTGAAGCTTTCTTT
>.|.|TRBJ2-3|TRBV6-5
CASSYQMTDTQYF
TGTGCCAGCAGTTATCAGATGACAGATACGCAGTATTTT
>.|.|TRBJ2-7|TRBV2
CASSRGQFYEQYF
TGTGCCAGCAGTCGAGGACAGTTTTACGAGCAGTACTTC
>.|.|TRBJ2-2|TRBV3-1/TRBV3-2
CASSQGRLGTGELFF
TGTGCCAGCAGCCAAGGGAGGTTGGGCACCGGGGAGCTGTTTTTT
>.|TRBD2|TRBJ2-5|TRBV6-4
CASSQWGGQETQYF
TGTGCCAGCAGCCAATGGGGGGGACAAGAGACCCAGTACTTC
>.|TRBD1|TRBJ1-5|TRBV19
CASSSTGRNQPQHF
TGTGCCAGTAGTTCGACAGGGCGAAATCAGCCCCAGCATTTT
>.|TRBD1|TRBJ1-2|TRBV5-6
CASSRWGTGGRGYTF
TGTGCCAGCAGCCGTTGGGGGACAGGGGGCCGAGGCTACACCTTC
>few|TRBD1|TRBJ1-2|TRBV28
CASSHGTGGYYGYTF
TGTGCCAGCAGCCATGGGACAGGGGGATACTATGGCTACACCTTC
>.|.|TRBJ2-5|TRBV29-1
CSVVVLGGTETQYF
TGCAGCGTGGTCGTACTCGGGGGAACGGAGACCCAGTACTTC
>once|TRBD1|TRBJ2-5|TRBV5-4
CASSPAPGTGGETQYF
TGTGCCAGCAGCCCGGCCCCCGGGACAGGGGGGGAGACCCAGTACTTC
>.|.|TRBJ1-2|TRBV7-9
CASSLGEDRFYGYTF
TGTGCCAGCAGCTTAGGAGAAGACAGGTTCTATGGCTACACCTTC
>.|.|TRBJ1-2|TRBV6-1
CASSERGVGSVNYGYTF
TGTGCCAGCAGTGAACGGGGGGTGGGTTCCGTTAACTATGGCTACACCTTC